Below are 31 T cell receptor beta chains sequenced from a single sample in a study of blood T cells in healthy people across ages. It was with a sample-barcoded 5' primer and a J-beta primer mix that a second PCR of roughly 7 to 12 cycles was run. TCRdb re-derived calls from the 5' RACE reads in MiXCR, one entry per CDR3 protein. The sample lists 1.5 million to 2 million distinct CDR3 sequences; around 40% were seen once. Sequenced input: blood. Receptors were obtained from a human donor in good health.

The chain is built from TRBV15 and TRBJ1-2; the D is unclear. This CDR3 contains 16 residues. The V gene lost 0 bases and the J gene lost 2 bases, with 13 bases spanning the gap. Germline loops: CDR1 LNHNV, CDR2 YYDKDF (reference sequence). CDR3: CATSRDLELRNYGYTF. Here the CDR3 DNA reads TGTGCCACCAGCAGAGATCTGGAGTTACGGAACTATGGCTACACCTTC.

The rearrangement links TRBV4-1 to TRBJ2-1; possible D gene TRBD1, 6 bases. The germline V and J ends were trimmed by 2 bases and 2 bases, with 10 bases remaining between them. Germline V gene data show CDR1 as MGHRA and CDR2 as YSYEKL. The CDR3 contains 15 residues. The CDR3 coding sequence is TGCGCCAGCAGCCAAACAGGGACCCCCTACAATGAGCAGTTCTTC. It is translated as CASSQTGTPYNEQFF.

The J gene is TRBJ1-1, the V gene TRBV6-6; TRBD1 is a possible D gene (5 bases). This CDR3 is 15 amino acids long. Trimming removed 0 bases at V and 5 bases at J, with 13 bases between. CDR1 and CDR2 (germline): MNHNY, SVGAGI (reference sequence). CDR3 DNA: TGTGCCAGCAGTTACTCGCGGGGCTCCGGTACTGAAGCTTTCTTT. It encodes CASSYSRGSGTEAFF.

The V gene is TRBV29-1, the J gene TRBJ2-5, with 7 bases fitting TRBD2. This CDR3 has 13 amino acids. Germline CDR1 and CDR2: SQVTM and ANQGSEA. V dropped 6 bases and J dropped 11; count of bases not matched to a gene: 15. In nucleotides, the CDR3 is TGCAGCGTACCCGGGACTACCGCCTACGGGCAGTACTTC. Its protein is CSVPGTTAYGQYF.

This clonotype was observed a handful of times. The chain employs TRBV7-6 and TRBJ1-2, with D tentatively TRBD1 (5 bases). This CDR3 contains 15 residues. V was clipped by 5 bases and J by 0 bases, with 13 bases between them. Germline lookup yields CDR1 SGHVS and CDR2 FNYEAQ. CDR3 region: CASSPGTDSNYGYTF. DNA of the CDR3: TGTGCCAGCAGCCCCGGGACGGACTCTAACTATGGCTACACCTTC.

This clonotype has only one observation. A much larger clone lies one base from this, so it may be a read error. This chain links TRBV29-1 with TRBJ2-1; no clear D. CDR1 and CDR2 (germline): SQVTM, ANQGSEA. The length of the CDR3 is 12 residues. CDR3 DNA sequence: TGCAGCGTTGCGGTACTATACAATGAGCGGTTCTTC. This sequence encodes CSVAVLYNERFF.

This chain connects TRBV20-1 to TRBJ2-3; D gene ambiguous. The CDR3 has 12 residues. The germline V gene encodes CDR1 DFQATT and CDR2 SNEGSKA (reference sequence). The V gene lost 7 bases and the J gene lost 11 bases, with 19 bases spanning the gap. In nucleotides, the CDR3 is TGCAGTGTAATACAGCCACGATTAGGGCAGTATTTT. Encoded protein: CSVIQPRLGQYF.

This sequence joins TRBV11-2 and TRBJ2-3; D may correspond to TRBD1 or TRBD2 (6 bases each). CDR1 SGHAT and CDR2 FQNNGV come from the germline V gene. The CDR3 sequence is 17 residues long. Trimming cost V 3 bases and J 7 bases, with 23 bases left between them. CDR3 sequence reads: CASSFVREDSGGYTQYF. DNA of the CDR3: TGTGCCAGCAGCTTTGTCCGTGAGGACAGTGGAGGGTATACGCAGTATTTT.

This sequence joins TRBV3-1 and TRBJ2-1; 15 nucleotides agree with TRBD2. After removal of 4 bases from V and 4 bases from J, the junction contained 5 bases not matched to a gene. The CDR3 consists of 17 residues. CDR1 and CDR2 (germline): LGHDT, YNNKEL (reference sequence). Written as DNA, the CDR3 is TGTGCCAGCAGCCCAGGACTAGCGGGGGGGAAATACAATGAGCAGTTCTTC. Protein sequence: CASSPGLAGGKYNEQFF.

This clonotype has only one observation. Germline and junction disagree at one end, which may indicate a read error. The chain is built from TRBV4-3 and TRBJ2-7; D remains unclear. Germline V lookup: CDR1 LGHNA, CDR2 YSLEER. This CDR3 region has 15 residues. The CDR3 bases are TGCGCCAGCAGCCAAGATGTCCAGGCAGCCTACGAACAGTACTTC. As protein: CASSQDVQAAYEQYF.

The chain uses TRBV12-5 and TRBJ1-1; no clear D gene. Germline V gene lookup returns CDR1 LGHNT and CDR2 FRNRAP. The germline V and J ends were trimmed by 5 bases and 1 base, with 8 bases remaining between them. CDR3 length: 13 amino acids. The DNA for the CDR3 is TGTGCTAGTGGTCCGGAGGGGAACACTGAAGCTTTCTTT. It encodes CASGPEGNTEAFF.

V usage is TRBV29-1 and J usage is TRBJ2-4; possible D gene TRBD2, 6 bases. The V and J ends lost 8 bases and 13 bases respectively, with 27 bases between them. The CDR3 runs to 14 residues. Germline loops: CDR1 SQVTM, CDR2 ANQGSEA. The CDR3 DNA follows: TGCAGCACGGGACTCCTTGGCTCCTACAATGAGCAGTACTTC. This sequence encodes CSTGLLGSYNEQYF.

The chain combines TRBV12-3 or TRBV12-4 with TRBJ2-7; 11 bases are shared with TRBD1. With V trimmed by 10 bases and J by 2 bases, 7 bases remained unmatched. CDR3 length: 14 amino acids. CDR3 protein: CANRRTGGPYEQYF. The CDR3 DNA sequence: TGTGCCAACAGAAGGACAGGGGGCCCCTACGAGCAGTACTTC.

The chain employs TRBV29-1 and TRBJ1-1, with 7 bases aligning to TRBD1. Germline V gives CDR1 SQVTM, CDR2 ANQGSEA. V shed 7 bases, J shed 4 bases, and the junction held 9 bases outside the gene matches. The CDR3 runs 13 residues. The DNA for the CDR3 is TGCAGCGGAAGACAGGGATCGAGCACTGAAGCTTTCTTT. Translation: CSGRQGSSTEAFF.

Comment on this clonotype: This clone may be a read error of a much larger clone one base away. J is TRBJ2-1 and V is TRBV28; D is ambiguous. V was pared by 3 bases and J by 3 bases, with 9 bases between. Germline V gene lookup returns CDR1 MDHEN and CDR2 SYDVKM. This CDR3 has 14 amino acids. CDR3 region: CASSFPGLYNEQFF. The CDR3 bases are TGTGCCAGCAGTTTCCCTGGGCTCTACAATGAGCAGTTCTTC.

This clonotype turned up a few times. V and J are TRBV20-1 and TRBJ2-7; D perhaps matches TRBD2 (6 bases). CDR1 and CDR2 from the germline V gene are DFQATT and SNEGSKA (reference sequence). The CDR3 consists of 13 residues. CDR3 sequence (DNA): TGCAGGGGACTTGACTTGGGAAAATACGAGCAGTACTTC. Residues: CRGLDLGKYEQYF.

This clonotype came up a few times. The DNA of the CDR3 is TGTGCCAGCAGCCATGAGACAGACCCCTACGAGCAGTACTTC. This sequence encodes CASSHETDPYEQYF. The gene calls are TRBV5-6 and TRBJ2-7, with D possibly being TRBD1 (5 bases). The germline gives CDR1 SGHDT, CDR2 YYEEEE. The length of the CDR3 is 14 residues. V lost 4 bases and J lost 2, with 13 bases in between. Full variable domain (outside the CDR3, taken from reference TRBV5-6 and TRBJ2-7): DAGVTQSPTHLIKTRGQQVTLRCSPKSGHDTVSWYQQALGQGPQFIFQYYEEEERQRGNFPDRFSGHQFPNYSSELNVNALLLGDSALYLCASSHETDPYEQYFGPGTRLTVT.

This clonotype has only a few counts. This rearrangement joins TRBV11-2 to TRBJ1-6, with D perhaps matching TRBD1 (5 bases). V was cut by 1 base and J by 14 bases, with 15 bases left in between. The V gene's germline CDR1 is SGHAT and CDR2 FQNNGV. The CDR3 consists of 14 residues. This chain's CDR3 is CASSLAGRYGALHF. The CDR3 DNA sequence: TGTGCCAGCAGCTTAGCGGGGCGATACGGTGCCCTCCACTTT.

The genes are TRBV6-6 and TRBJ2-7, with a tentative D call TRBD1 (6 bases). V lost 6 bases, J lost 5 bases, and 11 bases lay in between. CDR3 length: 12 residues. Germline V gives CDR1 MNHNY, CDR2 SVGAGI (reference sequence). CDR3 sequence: CASSRGVHEQYF. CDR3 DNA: TGTGCCAGCAGCAGGGGAGTGCACGAGCAGTACTTC.

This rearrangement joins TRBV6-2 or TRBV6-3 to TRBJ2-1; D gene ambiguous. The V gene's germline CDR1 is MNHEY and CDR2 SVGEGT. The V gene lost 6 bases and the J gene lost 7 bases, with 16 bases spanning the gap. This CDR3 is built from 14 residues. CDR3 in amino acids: CASSFPGQENEQFF. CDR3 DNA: TGTGCCAGCAGCTTTCCGGGCCAGGAGAATGAGCAGTTCTTC.

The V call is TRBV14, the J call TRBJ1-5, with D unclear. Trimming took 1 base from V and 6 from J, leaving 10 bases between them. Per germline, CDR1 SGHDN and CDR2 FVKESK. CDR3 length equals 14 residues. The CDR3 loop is CASSQGGSGQPQHF. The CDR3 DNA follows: TGTGCCAGCAGCCAAGGAGGATCTGGTCAGCCCCAGCATTTT.

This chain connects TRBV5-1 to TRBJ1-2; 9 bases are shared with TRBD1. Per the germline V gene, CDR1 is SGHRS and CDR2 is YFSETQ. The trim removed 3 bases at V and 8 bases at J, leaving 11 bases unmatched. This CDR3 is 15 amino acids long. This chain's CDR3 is CASSSYRTGATGYTF. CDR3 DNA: TGCGCCAGCAGCTCCTACAGGACAGGGGCAACGGGCTACACCTTC.

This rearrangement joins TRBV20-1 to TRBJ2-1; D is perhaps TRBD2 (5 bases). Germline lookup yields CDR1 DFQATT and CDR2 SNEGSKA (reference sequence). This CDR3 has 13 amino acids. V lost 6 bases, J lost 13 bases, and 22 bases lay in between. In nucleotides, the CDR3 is TGCAGTGCGGACGTAGAGAGTGGGGAGACCCAGTTCTTC. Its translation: CSADVESGETQFF.

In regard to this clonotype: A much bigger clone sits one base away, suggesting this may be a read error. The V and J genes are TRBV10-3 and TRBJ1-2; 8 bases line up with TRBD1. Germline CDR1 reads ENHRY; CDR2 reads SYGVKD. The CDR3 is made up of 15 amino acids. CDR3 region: CAVSPGQEANYGYTF. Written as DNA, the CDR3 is TGTGCCGTCAGCCCGGGACAGGAAGCTAACTATGGCTACACCTTC.

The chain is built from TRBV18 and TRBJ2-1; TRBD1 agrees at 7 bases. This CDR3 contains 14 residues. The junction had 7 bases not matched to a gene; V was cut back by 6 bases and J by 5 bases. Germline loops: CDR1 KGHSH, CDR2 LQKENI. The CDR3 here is CASSEDRTHNEQFF. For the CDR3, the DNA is TGTGCCAGCTCCGAGGACAGGACCCACAATGAGCAGTTCTTC.

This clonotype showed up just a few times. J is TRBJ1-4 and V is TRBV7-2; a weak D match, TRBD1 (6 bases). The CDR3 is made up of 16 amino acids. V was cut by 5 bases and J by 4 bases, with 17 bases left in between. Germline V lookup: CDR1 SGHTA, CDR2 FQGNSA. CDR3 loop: CASSRRISGVNEKLFF. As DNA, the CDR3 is TGTGCCAGCAGCCGGCGAATTTCAGGGGTTAATGAAAAACTGTTTTTT.

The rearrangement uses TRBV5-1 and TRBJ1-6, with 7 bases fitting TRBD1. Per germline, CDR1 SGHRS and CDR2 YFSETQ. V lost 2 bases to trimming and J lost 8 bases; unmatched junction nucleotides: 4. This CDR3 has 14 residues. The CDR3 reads CASSFRTGDSPLHF. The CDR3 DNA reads TGCGCCAGCAGCTTCAGGACAGGTGATTCACCCCTCCACTTT. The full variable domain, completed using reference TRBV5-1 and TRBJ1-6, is KAGVTQTPRYLIKTRGQQVTLSCSPISGHRSVSWYQQTPGQGLQFLFEYFSETQRNKGNFPGRFSGRQFSNSRSEMNVSTLELGDSALYLCASSFRTGDSPLHFGNGTRLTVT.

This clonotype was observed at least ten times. The CDR3 DNA sequence: TGTGCCAGCAGTTATGGCTGGGGCACAGATACGCAGTATTTT. Protein sequence: CASSYGWGTDTQYF. The rearrangement links TRBV11-2 to TRBJ2-3, with unresolved D. CDR1 and CDR2 (germline): SGHAT, FQNNGV. With 6 bases removed from V and 1 base from J, the gap between germline ends came to 11 bases. There are 14 residues in the CDR3.

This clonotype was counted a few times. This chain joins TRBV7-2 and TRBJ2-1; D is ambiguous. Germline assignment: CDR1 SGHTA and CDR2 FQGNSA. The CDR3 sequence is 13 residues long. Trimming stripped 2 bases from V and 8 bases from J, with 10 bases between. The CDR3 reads CASSLMLRHEQFF. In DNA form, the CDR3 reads TGTGCCAGCAGCTTAATGTTGAGGCATGAGCAGTTCTTC.

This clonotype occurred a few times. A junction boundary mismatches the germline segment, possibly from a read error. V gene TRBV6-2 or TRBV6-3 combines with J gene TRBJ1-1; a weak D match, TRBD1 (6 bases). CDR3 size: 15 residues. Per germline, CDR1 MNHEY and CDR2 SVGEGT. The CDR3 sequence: CTSSLEARGVTEAFF. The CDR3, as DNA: TGTACCAGCAGTTTAGAGGCCAGGGGCGTCACTGAAGCTTTCTTT.

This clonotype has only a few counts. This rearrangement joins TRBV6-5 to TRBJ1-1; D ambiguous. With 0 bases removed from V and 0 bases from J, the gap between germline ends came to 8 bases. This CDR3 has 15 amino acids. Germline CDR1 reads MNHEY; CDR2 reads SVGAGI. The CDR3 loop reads CASSYSSRMNTEAFF. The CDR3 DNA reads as TGTGCCAGCAGTTACTCATCAAGAATGAACACTGAAGCTTTCTTT.